Below are 30 T cell receptor beta chains sequenced from a single sample in a study of shared clonotypes between healthy human individuals. Clones were read by immunoSEQ multiplex PCR, and TCRdb kept only the in-frame ones, dropping some. This table holds about 2.3 million clones, approximately 90% found once. Sequencing was carried out using naive CD4+ T cells from PBMCs. Subset denoted: CD45RA+ positively selected. Every receptor here comes from a man aged 18 to 30 in good health. Some clones in this sample may be carry-over from other donors' samples.

V is TRBV7-3 and J is TRBJ2-3; no definite D call. This CDR3 has 13 amino acids. The germline V and J ends were trimmed by 5 bases and 4 bases, with 10 bases remaining between them. Germline CDR1 and CDR2: SGHTA and FQGTGA. Written as DNA, the CDR3 is TGTGCCAGCAGCGTACAAGTATCAGATACGCAGTATTTT. Protein sequence: CASSVQVSDTQYF.

This sequence joins TRBV7-3 and TRBJ2-7; no definite D call. The CDR3 is made up of 15 amino acids. CDR1 SGHTA and CDR2 FQGTGA come from the germline V gene. Trimming left V 2 bases short and J 3 bases short, with 14 bases between. CDR3 sequence: CASSLGPFGFYEQYF. In DNA, the CDR3 is TGTGCCAGCAGCTTAGGGCCTTTCGGGTTCTACGAGCAGTACTTC.

The J gene is TRBJ2-1, the V gene TRBV4-2, with a tentative D call TRBD2 (6 bases). V lost 1 base to trimming and J lost 3 bases, with 10 bases between them. Germline values: CDR1 LGHNA, CDR2 YNFKEQ. CDR3 length equals 15 residues. As DNA, the CDR3 is TGTGCCAGCAGCCAAGTTTTAGCGGTCTACAATGAGCAGTTCTTC. Its protein product is CASSQVLAVYNEQFF.

In this sample, this clone turned up once. The chain is built from TRBV4-1 and TRBJ2-7; TRBD2 agrees at 9 bases. CDR3 length: 16 residues. Germline-derived CDR1 and CDR2 are MGHRA and YSYEKL. With V trimmed by 0 bases and J by 2 bases, 5 bases remained unmatched. The CDR3 region has the DNA TGCGCCAGCAGCCAAGATAGGAGGACTAGCGCCTACGAGCAGTACTTC. It specifies CASSQDRRTSAYEQYF.

This rearrangement joins TRBV7-2 to TRBJ2-7; 9 nucleotides agree with TRBD2. The CDR3 sequence is 17 residues long. After removal of 1 base from V and 7 bases from J, the junction contained 14 bases not matched to a gene. Germline lookup yields CDR1 SGHTA and CDR2 FQGNSA. CDR3 coding DNA: TGTGCCAGCAGCTTAGATCTAGGCGGGAGGGCCTTAATTGAGCAGTACTTC. Amino acids: CASSLDLGGRALIEQYF.

The V gene is TRBV29-1, the J gene TRBJ2-1, with D hard to call. The CDR3 extends over 11 amino acids. The germline V and J ends were trimmed by 7 bases and 6 bases, with 10 bases remaining between them. The germline V gene has CDR1 SQVTM and CDR2 ANQGSEA. For the CDR3, the DNA is TGCAGCGAGTCGATACTCAATGAGCAGTTCTTC. Amino acids: CSESILNEQFF.

This clone was observed once. This chain uses TRBV5-5 with TRBJ2-7; D may be TRBD1 (6 bases). CDR1 and CDR2 from the germline V gene are SGHKS and YYEKEE (reference sequence). Between the trimmed V and J ends, which lost 0 bases and 2 bases, there was a span of 18 bases. This CDR3 spans 17 amino acids. CDR3 sequence reads: CASSLVQGTINPYEQYF. Here the CDR3 DNA reads TGTGCCAGCAGCTTGGTACAGGGAACTATTAACCCCTACGAGCAGTACTTC.

J is TRBJ1-1 and V is TRBV18, with 8 bases matching TRBD1. V was pared by 4 bases and J by 1 base, with 5 bases of the junction left unmatched. The germline gives CDR1 KGHSH, CDR2 LQKENI. The CDR3 is 15 residues long. The CDR3 DNA reads as TGTGCCAGCTCACAGGGACAGGTAGGGAACACTGAAGCTTTCTTT. This encodes CASSQGQVGNTEAFF.

This chain uses TRBV28 with TRBJ2-3; 11 nucleotides align to TRBD2. This CDR3 has 13 residues. Germline CDR1 MDHEN, CDR2 SYDVKM. In DNA, the CDR3 is TGTGCTACTAGCGGGAGTCGAGGAGATACGCAGTATTTT. Amino acid sequence: CATSGSRGDTQYF.

This sequence joins TRBV29-1 and TRBJ2-5; the D is unclear. Looked up from germline, CDR1 is SQVTM and CDR2 is ANQGSEA. V dropped 4 bases and J dropped 5 bases, with 20 bases sitting between them. This CDR3 spans 15 amino acids. This CDR3 reads CSVVSPGAPRETQYF. In DNA, the CDR3 is TGCAGCGTTGTATCTCCAGGAGCTCCCCGGGAGACCCAGTACTTC.

V is TRBV11-1 and J is TRBJ2-3; 16 bases are shared with TRBD2. The CDR3 runs 19 residues. V dropped 5 bases and J dropped 4; count of bases not matched to a gene: 12. Germline V gene sequence: CDR1 SGHAT, CDR2 FQDESV (reference sequence). This CDR3 reads CASSLKDRGLAGGPDTQYF. In DNA, the CDR3 is TGTGCCAGCAGCCTAAAGGACAGGGGACTAGCGGGAGGGCCAGATACGCAGTATTTT.

The chain uses TRBV5-1 and TRBJ2-1; 12 nucleotides agree with TRBD1. Losses at the gene ends were 4 bases for V and 7 bases for J; bases not matched to a gene: 6. CDR3 length equals 15 residues. Per germline, CDR1 SGHRS and CDR2 YFSETQ. The CDR3 protein is CASSGRDRGRNEQFF. CDR3 DNA: TGCGCCAGCAGCGGCCGGGACAGGGGGCGAAATGAGCAGTTCTTC.

This clone has a single count. The chain couples TRBV28 to TRBJ2-3; 7 nucleotides agree with TRBD1. The germline V gene encodes CDR1 MDHEN and CDR2 SYDVKM. This CDR3 contains 15 residues. The J segment lost 1 base and the V segment lost 3 bases, leaving 4 bases of the junction unmatched. In DNA form, the CDR3 reads TGTGCCAGCAGTTTGGTCACAGGGGGCACAGATACGCAGTATTTT. This translates into CASSLVTGGTDTQYF.

This chain connects TRBV2 to TRBJ1-1; D unresolved. V was cut by 5 bases and J by 3 bases, with 16 bases left in between. Germline V lookup: CDR1 SNHLY, CDR2 FYNNEI. There are 15 residues in the CDR3. The CDR3 sequence is CASSQHGRAYTEAFF. The DNA for the CDR3 is TGTGCCAGCAGTCAACATGGGAGGGCGTACACTGAAGCTTTCTTT.

The chain has TRBV28 and TRBJ2-7; D is unresolved. The CDR3 runs to 13 residues. V shed 7 bases and J shed 0 bases, with 10 bases lying between them. Germline V gene sequence: CDR1 MDHEN, CDR2 SYDVKM. CDR3 sequence: CASTVRSSYEQYF. As DNA, the CDR3 is TGTGCCAGCACGGTCCGTAGCTCCTACGAGCAGTACTTC.

The chain couples TRBV29-1 to TRBJ1-4, with 8 positions matching TRBD1. Germline assignment: CDR1 SQVTM and CDR2 ANQGSEA. V lost 4 bases, J lost 8 bases, and 6 bases stayed unmatched. This CDR3 spans 13 amino acids. DNA of the CDR3: TGCAGCGTTGGACGACAGGGGAACGAAAAACTGTTTTTT. Amino acid sequence: CSVGRQGNEKLFF.

This clone has only one observation. This chain joins TRBV28 and TRBJ2-7; D gene uncertain. Germline lookup yields CDR1 MDHEN and CDR2 SYDVKM. V was clipped by 7 bases and J by 1 base, with 20 bases between them. This CDR3 is 16 amino acids long. CDR3 loop: CASIPSTSVRSYEQYF. For the CDR3, the DNA is TGTGCCAGCATCCCTTCGACATCGGTGAGGTCCTACGAGCAGTACTTC.

The J gene is TRBJ2-5, the V gene TRBV9, with TRBD2 matching over 13 bases. The CDR3 covers 17 residues. Per the germline V gene, CDR1 is SGDLS and CDR2 is YYNGEE. With 0 bases clipped from V and 5 bases from J, the junction kept 7 bases outside the gene matches. The CDR3 DNA sequence: TGTGCCAGCAGCGTAGAACTAGCGGGAGGGAGGCAGGAGACCCAGTACTTC. Amino acids: CASSVELAGGRQETQYF.

The gene calls are TRBV5-1 and TRBJ2-2; 8 positions match TRBD2. Per germline, CDR1 SGHRS and CDR2 YFSETQ. The CDR3 has 15 amino acids. The trim removed 4 bases at V and 5 bases at J, leaving 7 bases unmatched. CDR3 DNA: TGCGCCAGCAGCACCCCCTTAGCGGGAACCGGGGAGCTGTTTTTT. It specifies CASSTPLAGTGELFF.

The chain uses TRBV5-4 and TRBJ2-1; tentatively, D is TRBD2 (6 bases). The CDR3 is 16 amino acids. With 2 bases removed from V and 3 bases from J, the gap between germline ends came to 15 bases. CDR1 and CDR2 (germline): SGHNT, YYREEE (reference sequence). In DNA, the CDR3 is TGTGCCAGCAGCTTCATGGGCGGGGTGTTCTACAATGAGCAGTTCTTC. It is translated as CASSFMGGVFYNEQFF.

The V call is TRBV28, the J call TRBJ2-6, with 8 bases lining up with TRBD1. CDR3 length: 15 residues. Germline assignment: CDR1 MDHEN and CDR2 SYDVKM. With 5 bases clipped from V and 3 bases from J, the junction kept 3 bases outside the gene matches. The CDR3 nucleotides read TGTGCCAGCAGTGCAGGGGGCGGTGGGGCCAACGTCCTGACTTTC. It is translated as CASSAGGGGANVLTF.

The table lists this clone with a count of one. The chain couples TRBV9 to TRBJ2-1; D possibly corresponds to TRBD2 (6 bases). Germline values: CDR1 SGDLS, CDR2 YYNGEE. CDR3 size: 14 residues. The germline V and J ends were trimmed by 3 bases and 9 bases, with 16 bases remaining between them. In nucleotides, the CDR3 is TGTGCCAGCAGCGAGCGCACGGAGGGAGGTGAGCAGTTCTTC. Amino acid sequence: CASSERTEGGEQFF.

This chain connects TRBV18 to TRBJ1-1; 7 bases are a match to TRBD1. V lost 0 bases to trimming and J lost 0 bases; unmatched junction nucleotides: 7. The CDR3 length is 17 residues. The V gene's germline CDR1 is KGHSH and CDR2 LQKENI. CDR3 in DNA: TGTGCCAGCTCACCACCCAAACAGGGGAGAATGAACACTGAAGCTTTCTTT. Its translation: CASSPPKQGRMNTEAFF.

This CDR3 is CATSRAGHNQPQHF. For the CDR3, the DNA is TGTGCCACCAGCAGAGCCGGGCACAATCAGCCCCAGCATTTT. The chain uses TRBV15 and TRBJ1-5; D remains ambiguous. Trimming took 1 base from V and 3 from J, leaving 7 bases between them. The CDR3 is made up of 14 amino acids. From germline, CDR1 is LNHNV and CDR2 YYDKDF (reference sequence).

V usage is TRBV2 and J usage is TRBJ1-2; a possible D gene is TRBD1 (6 bases). This CDR3 has 13 residues. The germline V and J ends were trimmed by 7 bases and 2 bases, with 11 bases remaining between them. Germline V gene sequence: CDR1 SNHLY, CDR2 FYNNEI. CDR3 in amino acids: CASTEGGNYGYTF. In DNA, the CDR3 is TGTGCCAGCACTGAGGGGGGGAACTATGGCTACACCTTC. Full variable domain (outside the CDR3, taken from reference TRBV2 and TRBJ1-2): EPEVTQTPSHQVTQMGQEVILRCVPISNHLYFYWYRQILGQKVEFLVSFYNNEISEKSEIFDDQFSVERPDGSNFTLKIRSTKLEDSAMYFCASTEGGNYGYTFGSGTRLTVV.

The chain is built from TRBV11-2 and TRBJ1-1; no clear D. V lost 1 base to trimming and J lost 11 bases, with 17 bases between them. Germline lookup yields CDR1 SGHAT and CDR2 FQNNGV. The length of the CDR3 is 14 residues. The CDR3 nucleotides read TGTGCCAGCAGCTTAGCTTTAGGCGGCCCTACTGCTTTCTTT. It encodes CASSLALGGPTAFF.

Concerning this clone itself: The sample has other DNA sequences that encode this CDR3 too. The gene calls are TRBV6-5 and TRBJ1-2; tentatively, D is TRBD1 (6 bases). Germline-derived CDR1 and CDR2 are MNHEY and SVGAGI. V was cut by 6 bases and J by 2 bases, with 10 bases left in between. The CDR3 is made up of 13 amino acids. CDR3: CASSRTANYGYTF. Here the CDR3 DNA reads TGTGCCAGCAGCCGGACAGCAAACTATGGCTACACCTTC.

The DNA for the CDR3 is TGTGCCAGCAGCTTCAGGGGGCGGAACACTGAAGCTTTCTTT. Residues: CASSFRGRNTEAFF. This chain links TRBV11-2 with TRBJ1-1; 8 nucleotides align to TRBD1. This CDR3 is built from 14 residues. Germline assignment: CDR1 SGHAT and CDR2 FQNNGV. J gave up 1 base and V 3 bases, and 1 base lay outside the gene matches.

About this clone: This CDR3 is also generated by other DNA sequences in the sample. V gene TRBV9 combines with J gene TRBJ2-1; D gene unclear. This CDR3 is 12 amino acids long. Trimming took off 3 bases at V and 5 bases at J, with 6 bases between the two ends. The V gene's germline CDR1 is SGDLS and CDR2 YYNGEE. CDR3 nucleotides: TGTGCCAGCAGCGCTTACGACAATGAGCAGTTCTTC. Protein sequence: CASSAYDNEQFF.

The chain is built from TRBV28 and TRBJ1-1; D gene uncertain. The ends were cut back, 1 base at V and 5 bases at J, with 11 bases in the middle. This CDR3 has 14 amino acids. Germline-derived CDR1 and CDR2 are MDHEN and SYDVKM. Here the CDR3 DNA reads TGTGCCAGCAGTTTATTGGGAGTAGTAACTGAAGCTTTCTTT. Translated: CASSLLGVVTEAFF.